Each of the 22 T cell receptor beta chains below was sequenced from the same sample in a study of human T cells and chemical hapten exposure. TCRdb processed the RACE reads anew with MiXCR; each CDR3 protein has one entry. The sample yields around 300,000 distinct CDR3 sequences, approximately 7.5% seen once. The time point denotes: pre-sensitization, week 0. Stated treatment: therapeutic diphenylcyclopropenone sensitization with weekly scalp DPC. Sequencing used whole blood, obtained in connection with sensitization to the hapten diphenylcyclopropenone (DPC). These receptors all stem from a man younger than 35 with alopecia areata. Some clones in this sample may be carry-over from other donors' samples.

This clonotype was recorded at least ten times. This chain links TRBV7-9 with TRBJ1-5; 7 nucleotides agree with TRBD1. Germline loops: CDR1 SEHNR, CDR2 FQNEAQ (reference sequence). V was pared by 7 bases and J by 6 bases, with 6 bases of the junction left unmatched. This CDR3 is 13 amino acids long. The CDR3 nucleotides read TGTGCCAGCACCCCAGGGGGTGGTCAGCCCCAGCATTTT. It is translated as CASTPGGGQPQHF.

The genes are TRBV7-8 and TRBJ1-4, with 8 bases aligning to TRBD1. The CDR3 has 18 amino acids. The germline V gene encodes CDR1 SGHVS and CDR2 FQNEAQ. V shed 1 base, J shed 1 base, and the junction held 8 bases outside the gene matches. DNA of the CDR3: TGTGCCAGCAGCTTAGGACAGGGGAGATTTGTAACTAATGAAAAACTGTTTTTT. This gives the protein CASSLGQGRFVTNEKLFF. The full variable domain, in which reference TRBV7-8 and TRBJ1-4 provide the parts outside the CDR3, is GAGVSQSPRYKVAKRGQDVALRCDPISGHVSLFWYQQALGQGPEFLTYFQNEAQLDKSGLPSDRFFAERPEGSVSTLKIQRTQQEDSAVYLCASSLGQGRFVTNEKLFFGSGTQLSVL.

Only a few counts were recorded for this clonotype. The chain employs TRBV7-9 and TRBJ1-5, with 9 bases aligning to TRBD1. The V gene's germline CDR1 is SEHNR and CDR2 FQNEAQ (reference sequence). Trimming at V came to 5 bases and at J to 2 bases, leaving 10 bases not matched to a gene. The CDR3 is made up of 17 amino acids. CDR3 DNA sequence: TGTGCCAGCAGCGCGAGCCGGGACAGGGTTGGCAATCAGCCCCAGCATTTT. As protein: CASSASRDRVGNQPQHF.

This chain uses TRBV29-1 with TRBJ1-4, with 8 bases identical to TRBD1. Germline V lookup: CDR1 SQVTM, CDR2 ANQGSEA. Germline trimming cut 4 bases from V and 5 bases from J; bases unmatched to any gene: 3. This CDR3 contains 13 residues. The CDR3 DNA reads as TGCAGCGTTGGTACAGGGGGGAATGAAAAACTGTTTTTT. Encoded protein: CSVGTGGNEKLFF.

This clonotype came up a few times. The chain uses TRBV3-1 and TRBJ1-6; D ambiguous. Germline-derived CDR1 and CDR2 are LGHDT and YNNKEL (reference sequence). V dropped 4 bases and J dropped 0 bases, with 16 bases sitting between them. The CDR3 is made up of 18 amino acids. The CDR3 DNA follows: TGTGCCAGCAGCCGATCGATGGATGGAAGCTCCTATAATTCACCCCTCCACTTT. It specifies CASSRSMDGSSYNSPLHF.

Details on this clonotype: This CDR3 fails to terminate in the conserved phenylalanine or tryptophan, so it likely reflects a read error. The chain recombines TRBV9 with TRBJ2-1; D is tentatively TRBD1 or TRBD2 (5 bases each). Trimming pared 0 bases from V and 9 bases from J, leaving 13 bases between. Germline CDR1 and CDR2: SGDLS and YYNGEE. This CDR3 is built from 14 residues. Here the CDR3 DNA reads TGTGCCAGCAGCGTAGCAACAGGCCGGGGTGAGCAGTTCCTC. Amino acid sequence: CASSVATGRGEQFL.

The J gene is TRBJ1-2, the V gene TRBV29-1; D gene ambiguous. CDR1 and CDR2 (germline): SQVTM, ANQGSEA. V was shortened by 5 bases and J by 6 bases, with 13 bases between the two germline ends. The length of the CDR3 is 12 residues. The CDR3 loop reads CSVLSPANGYTF. CDR3 bases: TGCAGCGTTCTGTCCCCTGCGAATGGCTACACCTTC.

This clonotype has just a few counts. V and J are TRBV20-1 and TRBJ1-1; perhaps TRBD1 as D (6 bases). This CDR3 contains 16 residues. Germline loops: CDR1 DFQATT, CDR2 SNEGSKA (reference sequence). V was clipped by 3 bases and J by 4 bases, with 21 bases between them. Here the CDR3 DNA reads TGCAGTGCTAGGAATACAGGGAAGCATTGGGGCACTGAAGCTTTCTTT. Residues: CSARNTGKHWGTEAFF.

This clonotype was observed many times. The chain uses TRBV28 and TRBJ2-1, with 7 bases fitting TRBD2. V dropped 7 bases and J dropped 6; count of bases not matched to a gene: 3. Germline V CDR1 and CDR2: MDHEN, SYDVKM. This CDR3 contains 12 residues. CDR3 sequence (DNA): TGTGCCAGCACCACGGGGGGCAATGAGCAGTTCTTC. Translation: CASTTGGNEQFF.

This clonotype was observed a handful of times. The V call is TRBV20-1, the J call TRBJ2-3; TRBD2 matches at 11 bases. Unmatched junction bases numbered 2, after V lost 7 bases and J lost 2 bases. This CDR3 has 13 residues. Germline V lookup: CDR1 DFQATT, CDR2 SNEGSKA (reference sequence). As DNA, the CDR3 is TGCAGTGGACTAGCGGGGACCACAGATACGCAGTATTTT. Amino acid sequence: CSGLAGTTDTQYF.

This clonotype showed up just a few times. The chain carries TRBV4-3 and TRBJ1-2; D remains ambiguous. The CDR3 spans 15 residues. Germline assignment: CDR1 LGHNA and CDR2 YSLEER. The V and J ends lost 0 bases and 0 bases respectively, with 8 bases between them. CDR3 region: CASSQDLRSNYGYTF. The DNA of the CDR3 is TGCGCCAGCAGCCAAGATCTCAGATCTAACTATGGCTACACCTTC.

The sample holds many counts of this clonotype. The germline gene is not matched at one end of the junction; a read error may be the cause. J is TRBJ2-1 and V is TRBV6-2 or TRBV6-3; the D is unclear. The CDR3 length is 13 residues. CDR1 MNHEY and CDR2 SVGEGT come from the germline V gene. The CDR3 nucleotides read TGTGCCAGCAGTTACTCGAAATACAAAGAGCAGTTCTTC. Translated, it gives CASSYSKYKEQFF.

This clonotype was seen a few times. The chain has TRBV6-1 and TRBJ2-2; D might be TRBD1 (5 bases). CDR1 and CDR2 from the germline V gene are MNHNS and SASEGT. Deletions cut 8 bases from V and 7 bases from J, with 14 bases between. This CDR3 spans 13 amino acids. In DNA, the CDR3 is TGTGCCAGCCTCTCAGGGTCCGGCGGGGAGCTGTTTTTT. It encodes CASLSGSGGELFF.

This clonotype was found many times. V and J are TRBV5-1 and TRBJ1-1, with D unresolved. There are 14 residues in the CDR3. Germline CDR1 reads SGHRS; CDR2 reads YFSETQ. V was cut by 4 bases and J by 6 bases, with 16 bases left in between. The CDR3 sequence: CASSPGEGRAEAFF. The CDR3 coding sequence is TGCGCCAGCAGCCCTGGAGAGGGCCGGGCTGAAGCTTTCTTT.

A few counts support this clonotype. The rearrangement links TRBV12-3 or TRBV12-4 to TRBJ1-5; D remains ambiguous. The CDR3 totals 16 residues. V dropped 0 bases and J dropped 5 bases, with 14 bases sitting between them. CDR3 coding DNA: TGTGCCAGCAGTTTAGCCTCGTTTAGAGGCGATCAGCCCCAGCATTTT. It is translated as CASSLASFRGDQPQHF.

This clonotype was seen only a few times. The CDR3 DNA sequence: TGCAGCGGACGCACGTTCCGGGGGAGTGAAGCTTTCTTT. Its protein is CSGRTFRGSEAFF. The rearrangement joins TRBV29-1 to TRBJ1-1; weak D call: TRBD1 (5 bases). CDR3 length equals 13 residues. Germline lookup yields CDR1 SQVTM and CDR2 ANQGSEA. The V gene lost 7 bases and the J gene lost 7 bases, with 19 bases spanning the gap.

This clonotype was found a few times. The chain joins TRBV12-3 or TRBV12-4 to TRBJ2-7; possibly TRBD1 for D (5 bases). This CDR3 is 13 amino acids long. Trimming shortened V by 5 bases and J by 4 bases, and 12 bases separated the two germline ends. CDR3 sequence reads: CASSPGLPYEQYF. The DNA of the CDR3 is TGTGCCAGCAGTCCAGGGTTACCTTACGAGCAGTACTTC.

V usage is TRBV6-1 and J usage is TRBJ2-5, with 8 bases lining up with TRBD2. The junction had 6 bases not matched to a gene; V was cut back by 4 bases and J by 2 bases. The CDR3 length is 15 residues. Germline-derived CDR1 and CDR2 are MNHNS and SASEGT. Here the CDR3 DNA reads TGTGCCAGCAGTGTCTTAGCGGGGACACAAGAGACCCAGTACTTC. Amino acids: CASSVLAGTQETQYF.

The chain recombines TRBV29-1 with TRBJ2-3; D is possibly TRBD1 (6 bases). The CDR3 spans 13 residues. CDR1 SQVTM and CDR2 ANQGSEA come from the germline V gene. V lost 4 bases to trimming and J lost 2 bases, with 10 bases between them. The CDR3 DNA reads TGCAGCGTTGTGGCAGGGGTCACAGATACGCAGTATTTT. Its translation: CSVVAGVTDTQYF.

This clonotype was seen repeatedly, ten times or more. The chain is built from TRBV5-1 and TRBJ2-2; maybe TRBD1 (5 bases). From germline, CDR1 is SGHRS and CDR2 YFSETQ. CDR3 length: 16 residues. V dropped 0 bases and J dropped 4 bases, with 13 bases sitting between them. This CDR3 is CASSLAVGRSTGELFF. CDR3 DNA sequence: TGCGCCAGCAGCTTGGCCGTGGGGCGTAGCACCGGGGAGCTGTTTTTT.

There are many counts of this clonotype. This chain joins TRBV29-1 and TRBJ2-4; D is perhaps TRBD1 or TRBD2 (5 bases each). V was clipped by 6 bases and J by 0 bases, with 15 bases between them. The CDR3 covers 15 residues. From germline, CDR1 is SQVTM and CDR2 ANQGSEA. DNA for the CDR3: TGCAGCGTGGGGACGGACCACCTAGCCAAAAACATTCAGTACTTC. Residues: CSVGTDHLAKNIQYF.

The V gene is TRBV5-1, the J gene TRBJ1-5; 9 positions agree with TRBD1. The CDR3 spans 15 residues. Per the germline V gene, CDR1 is SGHRS and CDR2 is YFSETQ. Germline trimming cut 4 bases from V and 6 bases from J; bases unmatched to any gene: 8. The CDR3 nucleotides read TGCGCCAGCAGCGATACAGGGGGCGCGGGTCAGCCCCAGCATTTT. Amino acid sequence: CASSDTGGAGQPQHF.